This TCR beta chain was obtained from a study of blood T cell repertoires in COVID-19. Libraries were prepared by immunoSEQ multiplex PCR; TCRdb keeps only in-frame clonotypes and omits some of them. The sample contains 150,000 to 200,000 clones, 65% to 90% of which appear only once. This CDR3 is 14 amino acids long. Germline V gene sequence: CDR1 SGHNT, CDR2 YYREEE (reference sequence). With V trimmed by 1 base and J by 2 bases, 1 base remained unmatched. Material for sequencing was peripheral blood. The chain combines TRBV5-4 with TRBJ1-2, with 8 bases matching TRBD1. The sequence was obtained from a human donor in a cohort sampled during active COVID-19. CDR3 DNA: TGTGCCAGCAGCTTGCGACAGGGGAACTATGGCTACACCTTC. Translating it yields CASSLRQGNYGYTF.